The 21 T cell receptor beta chains reported below all come from one sample, sequenced in a study of vaccination effects on CD4 cells after COVID-19. Ahead of sequencing, the ViraFEST assay grew antigen-specific CD4+ T cells using viral peptide pools. Cells that had been cultured for less than 13 days were the source of isolated CD4+ T cells. Each participant received a vaccine that was either BNT162b2 or mRNA-1273, given as two doses. Method: immunoSEQ multiplex PCR; TCRdb's copy keeps in-frame clones and lacks some. The table has tens of thousands of clones, 60% to 85% seen once. Antigen specificity for these receptors is unknown. This specimen consisted of CD4+ T cells from PBMCs cultured with HCoV-OC43 spike peptides, obtained after COVID-19 vaccination. Specified subset: HCoV-OC43 spike overlapping peptide pool stimulation. The receptor source for this set is a human donor who received a COVID-19 vaccine.

The V gene is TRBV6-5, the J gene TRBJ1-2; D is unresolved. Germline V gene sequence: CDR1 MNHEY, CDR2 SVGAGI. V was clipped by 8 bases and J by 1 base, with 8 bases between them. The CDR3 covers 12 residues. DNA for the CDR3: TGTGCCAGCGGTCAGCTTAACTATGGCTACACCTTC. This translates into CASGQLNYGYTF.

This clone was observed a handful of times. The chain joins TRBV15 to TRBJ2-1; D uncertain. Trimming left V 0 bases short and J 8 bases short, with 11 bases between. From germline, CDR1 is LNHNV and CDR2 YYDKDF (reference sequence). This CDR3 comprises 14 residues. The CDR3 spells CATSRDSIGYEQFF. CDR3 coding DNA: TGTGCCACCAGCAGAGACTCAATCGGGTATGAGCAGTTCTTC.

This clone has just a few counts. The chain links TRBV2 to TRBJ2-3; D is undetermined. This CDR3 region has 13 residues. CDR1 and CDR2 from the germline V gene are SNHLY and FYNNEI. Trimming took off 3 bases at V and 2 bases at J, with 6 bases between the two ends. This CDR3 reads CASSDRFTDTQYF. CDR3 coding DNA: TGTGCCAGCAGTGACAGATTCACAGATACGCAGTATTTT.

V and J are TRBV6-5 and TRBJ2-3, with D uncertain. Trimming took 4 bases from V and 3 from J, leaving 8 bases between them. Looked up from germline, CDR1 is MNHEY and CDR2 is SVGAGI. The CDR3 covers 13 residues. The CDR3 is CASSSSRTDTQYF. For the CDR3, the DNA is TGTGCCAGCAGTTCGAGTAGGACAGATACGCAGTATTTT.

The V and J genes are TRBV27 and TRBJ2-5, with TRBD2 as a possible D gene (6 bases). Deletions cut 2 bases from V and 5 bases from J, with 15 bases between. The CDR3 spans 15 residues. Germline V gives CDR1 MNHEY, CDR2 SMNVEV (reference sequence). The CDR3 sequence: CASSLPNPRGETQYF. The CDR3 DNA sequence: TGTGCCAGCAGTTTACCCAACCCCCGGGGGGAGACCCAGTACTTC.

The rearrangement links TRBV6-2 or TRBV6-3 to TRBJ2-7, with D perhaps TRBD1 (7 bases). Germline loops: CDR1 MNHEY, CDR2 SVGEGT. This CDR3 is 12 amino acids long. Trimming pared 6 bases from V and 3 bases from J, leaving 9 bases between. For the CDR3, the DNA is TGTGCCAGCAGCCAGGGGGGCTACGAGCAGTACGTC. Amino acid sequence: CASSQGGYEQYV.

V usage is TRBV25-1 and J usage is TRBJ2-2; 13 positions match TRBD2. Germline V CDR1 and CDR2: MGHDK, SYGVNS. This CDR3 spans 15 amino acids. V was pared by 5 bases and J by 5 bases, with 2 bases of the junction left unmatched. The CDR3 nucleotides are TGTGCCAGCAGTCCACTAGCGGGGGGGACCGGGGAGCTGTTTTTT. This encodes CASSPLAGGTGELFF.

V gene TRBV2 combines with J gene TRBJ1-2; no definite D call. CDR1 is SNHLY and CDR2 is FYNNEI in the germline V gene. The V and J ends lost 7 bases and 7 bases respectively, with 16 bases between them. The CDR3 totals 13 residues. The CDR3 nucleotides are TGTGCCAGCACCATTTTAAAGGAGGGTGGCTACACCTTC. It specifies CASTILKEGGYTF.

This clone was found a few times. The rearrangement uses TRBV7-9 and TRBJ1-6; unclear D gene. Between the trimmed V and J ends, which lost 3 bases and 6 bases, there was a span of 6 bases. Germline values: CDR1 SEHNR, CDR2 FQNEAQ (reference sequence). The length of the CDR3 is 13 residues. This chain's CDR3 is CASSFPINSPLHF. In DNA form, the CDR3 reads TGTGCCAGCAGCTTCCCCATTAATTCACCCCTCCACTTT.

A single count supports this clone. The V call is TRBV30, the J call TRBJ1-6, with 7 nucleotides matching TRBD1. The V and J ends lost 6 bases and 6 bases, in that order; junction bases with no gene match: 5. This CDR3 contains 13 residues. Per the germline V gene, CDR1 is GTSNPN and CDR2 is SVGIG (reference sequence). The DNA for the CDR3 is TGTGCCTGCGCGGGACAGAGTAATTCACCCCTCCACTTT. As protein: CACAGQSNSPLHF.

V usage is TRBV25-1 and J usage is TRBJ1-2; D ambiguous. The CDR3 length is 13 residues. V lost 5 bases and J 3 bases, leaving 10 bases between the germline ends. CDR1 MGHDK and CDR2 SYGVNS come from the germline V gene. The DNA for the CDR3 is TGTGCCAGCAGTACCCCCACTGACTATGGCTACACCTTC. Amino acids: CASSTPTDYGYTF.

The rearrangement uses TRBV4-3 and TRBJ2-1; D gene unclear. This CDR3 has 16 amino acids. Germline CDR1 is LGHNA and CDR2 is YSLEER. V lost 7 bases and J lost 0, with 16 bases in between. The CDR3 loop reads CASTKVYRSSYNEQFF. The CDR3 DNA follows: TGCGCCAGCACTAAAGTGTACCGTAGCTCCTACAATGAGCAGTTCTTC.

The J gene is TRBJ1-1, the V gene TRBV7-9; TRBD1 might be the D (5 bases). V lost 5 bases and J lost 5, with 15 bases in between. There are 14 residues in the CDR3. The germline V gene encodes CDR1 SEHNR and CDR2 FQNEAQ (reference sequence). The chain's CDR3 is CASSTRGNGTEAFF. The CDR3 nucleotides read TGTGCCAGCAGCACCCGGGGCAATGGAACTGAAGCTTTCTTT.

The chain employs TRBV5-5 and TRBJ2-5, with 7 bases fitting TRBD1. Germline CDR1 SGHKS, CDR2 YYEKEE (reference sequence). Unmatched junction bases numbered 13, after V lost 4 bases and J lost 4 bases. There are 16 residues in the CDR3. In DNA form, the CDR3 reads TGTGCCAGCAGCACAGGAGACAGGGCCCAAGGAGAGACCCAGTACTTC. Encoded protein: CASSTGDRAQGETQYF.

CDR3 amino acids: CASSLALSNRGHEQFF. DNA of the CDR3: TGTGCCAGCAGCTTAGCCCTTAGTAACAGGGGGCATGAGCAGTTCTTC. The J gene is TRBJ2-1, the V gene TRBV7-2, with 9 nucleotides matching TRBD1. Germline assignment: CDR1 SGHTA and CDR2 FQGNSA. With 0 bases clipped from V and 8 bases from J, the junction kept 8 bases outside the gene matches. The CDR3 runs to 16 residues.

This sequence joins TRBV5-5 and TRBJ1-2; 8 bases fit TRBD1. The germline CDR1 and CDR2 sequences are SGHKS and YYEKEE (reference sequence). The junction had 10 bases not matched to a gene; V was cut back by 4 bases and J by 8 bases. This CDR3 is 14 amino acids long. CDR3 nucleotides: TGTGCCAGCAGCCACGTTACAGGGGGAGCGGGCTACACCTTC. Residues: CASSHVTGGAGYTF.

This chain links TRBV7-2 with TRBJ2-5; TRBD1 matches at 10 bases. After removal of 5 bases from V and 5 bases from J, the junction contained 8 bases not matched to a gene. The CDR3 has 15 residues. The germline V gene encodes CDR1 SGHTA and CDR2 FQGNSA. In nucleotides, the CDR3 is TGTGCCAGCAGCGGAGCGGGACAGGGGCATGAGACCCAGTACTTC. It is translated as CASSGAGQGHETQYF. Complete variable domain (other parts from reference TRBV7-2 and TRBJ2-5): GAGVSQSPSNKVTEKGKDVELRCDPISGHTALYWYRQSLGQGLEFLIYFQGNSAPDKSGLPSDRFSAERTGGSVSTLTIQRTQQEDSAVYLCASSGAGQGHETQYFGPGTRLLVL.

This chain links TRBV6-5 with TRBJ1-5; 8 bases map to TRBD1. Losses at the gene ends were 6 bases for V and 4 bases for J; bases not matched to a gene: 5. Looked up from germline, CDR1 is MNHEY and CDR2 is SVGAGI. The CDR3 consists of 14 residues. Here the CDR3 DNA reads TGTGCCAGCAGGGGGACAGGAACAAATCAGCCCCAGCATTTT. This codes for CASRGTGTNQPQHF.

The chain combines TRBV21-1 with TRBJ2-2; the D call in the table, TRBD2, was not verified against the DNA. TRBV21-1 is annotated as a pseudogene. The CDR3 consists of 17 residues. The CDR3 is CASSKAAGFSNTGELFF. CDR3 nucleotide sequence: TGTGCCAGCAGCAAAGCCGCGGGGTTTTCGAACACCGGGGAGCTGTTTTTT.

The CDR3 protein is CASSLTSREKLFF. Here the CDR3 DNA reads TGTGCCAGCAGCCTCACGTCGAGGGAAAAACTGTTTTTT. The rearrangement joins TRBV3-1 (or the pseudogene TRBV3-2) to TRBJ1-4; D gene ambiguous. CDR1 is LGHDT and CDR2 is YNNKEL in the germline V gene (reference sequence). CDR3 length: 13 residues. The V end lost 4 bases, the J end lost 8 bases, and 11 bases lay between the germline ends.

Only a few counts were recorded for this clone. The chain has TRBV3-1 (or the pseudogene TRBV3-2) and TRBJ1-2; 7 bases map to TRBD1. With V trimmed by 4 bases and J by 6 bases, 2 bases remained unmatched. The CDR3 length is 12 residues. Germline V gene sequence: CDR1 LGHDT, CDR2 YNNKEL (reference sequence). CDR3 in DNA: TGTGCCAGCAGCCGTGGGACAGATGGCTACACCTTC. Translating gives CASSRGTDGYTF.